The clone carrying this T cell receptor (beta chain) appeared a single time. Its antigen is still unknown. These data are taken from a study of vaccination and CD4 T cells after COVID-19. Documented treatment: approximately nine-day PBMC culture with coronavirus spike peptide pools or control peptides (ViraFEST assay). ViraFEST grew antigen-specific T cells using peptide pools, then sequenced TCRs. The assay that was used to sequence DNA from cultured CD4+ T cells was the Oncomine TCR Beta short-read assay. Genomic DNA was isolated from CD4+ T cells that had been cultured. Each CDR3 protein gets one entry after TCRdb re-called the PCR reads with MiXCR. The sample contains around 25,000 distinct CDR3 sequences, roughly 40% of which appear only once. The sample taken for sequencing was CD4+ T cells from blood, cultured in vitro. This TCR was sampled from a human donor who had recovered from COVID-19.

In nucleotides, the CDR3 is TGTGCCAGCAGCTTAAAGCGGCGGTTGGGGGGGCGCGAGGGCACTGAAGCTTTCTTT. Amino acid sequence: CASSLKRRLGGREGTEAFF. The rearrangement uses TRBV11-1 and TRBJ1-1, with D perhaps TRBD1 (6 bases). This CDR3 is 19 amino acids long. CDR1 is SGHAT and CDR2 is FQDESV in the germline V gene (reference sequence). The V end was cut by 2 bases, the J end by 4 bases, with 26 bases between.